This paragraph reports one TCR beta chain. Its antigen is not known. TCRbeta libraries were built with three rounds of nested PCR, modified from ARM-PCR. One entry per CDR3 protein results from TCRdb running MiXCR on the multiplex PCR reads. Of about 44,000 distinct CDR3 sequences listed, around 67% are singletons. The data belong to a study of tumor and adjacent non-tumor tissue in lung cancer. Study results and caveats: Tumor tissue had significantly higher TCR diversity than normal lung.

No cell sorting was done before RNA was extracted from the tissue. The normal lung tissue was taken more than 3 cm from the tumor edge. Between August and November 2014, newly diagnosed, chemotherapy-naive lung cancer patients underwent thoracic surgery in China. The CDR3 length is 13 residues. V shed 5 bases and J shed 5 bases, with 16 bases lying between them. The germline V gene encodes CDR1 SQVTM and CDR2 ANQGSEA. The sequence derives from a woman between 65 and 79 years old with non-small cell lung cancer. Input material: distant non-tumor lung tissue. J is TRBJ2-7 and V is TRBV29-1, with D perhaps assigned TRBD1 or TRBD2 (5 bases each). The CDR3 DNA follows: TGCAGCGTTCGTCCCGGGACCTGGAACGAGCAGTACTTC. It specifies CSVRPGTWNEQYF.